Listed below are T cell receptor beta chains from one sample, sequenced in a study of CD8 T cells in ankylosing spondylitis. TCRdb re-analysed the 5' RACE reads in MiXCR, keeping a single row per CDR3 protein. The data hold 200,000 to 250,000 distinct CDR3 sequences, with roughly 24% observed a single time. The sequencing sample was made of blood, either unsorted or a sorted T cell fraction (not recorded which). Source of these receptors: a male donor with ankylosing spondylitis or in good health (not recorded which). CDR3s include the opening cysteine and the closing phenylalanine or tryptophan. The D gene is left open where the match is weak. Clone size is not always given. Where it is, it says once, few, many or a class for expanded clones.

few	TRBD2	TRBV6-5	TRBJ2-1	CASSYSKGLAYNEQFF	TGTGCCAGCAGTTACTCGAAGGGACTAGCTTACAATGAGCAGTTCTTC
-	-	TRBV29-1	TRBJ2-1	CSVVGSKGNEQFF	TGCAGCGTTGTGGGCTCTAAGGGCAATGAGCAGTTCTTC
many	-	TRBV12-3/TRBV12-4	TRBJ2-1	CASSTRDWPYNEQFF	TGTGCCAGCAGCACCCGGGACTGGCCCTACAATGAGCAGTTCTTC
few	-	TRBV20-1	TRBJ2-7	CSARDRPPPYEQYF	TGCAGTGCTAGAGATCGGCCTCCACCCTACGAGCAGTACTTC
-	TRBD2	TRBV12-3/TRBV12-4	TRBJ2-7	CASSSGLAGRGYEQYF	TGTGCCAGCAGTTCCGGACTAGCGGGAAGGGGATACGAGCAGTACTTC
-	-	TRBV2	TRBJ2-7	CASSEEGLGSYEQYF	TGTGCCAGCAGTGAAGAGGGTCTTGGATCCTACGAGCAGTACTTC
many	-	TRBV4-1	TRBJ2-1	CASSPLRDPLFF	TGCGCCAGCAGCCCCCTCCGGGACCCTCTGTTCTTC
few	-	TRBV5-1	TRBJ2-1	CASSLAGAGQFF	TGCGCCAGCAGCTTGGCGGGGGCTGGGCAGTTCTTC
-	-	TRBV20-1	TRBJ1-2	CSARPPTNYGYTF	TGCAGTGCTAGACCTCCGACAAACTATGGCTACACCTTC
many	-	TRBV6-5	TRBJ1-6	CASSYSRPTNSPLHF	TGTGCCAGCAGTTACTCCCGGCCGACCAATTCACCCCTCCACTTT
-	TRBD2	TRBV19	TRBJ2-7	CASSVQPGTRYEQYF	TGTGCCAGTAGTGTTCAACCTGGGACTAGGTACGAGCAGTACTTC
once	-	TRBV29-1	TRBJ2-7	CSVGTDSYEQYF	TGCAGCGTTGGGACCGACTCCTACGAGCAGTACTTC
few	TRBD2	TRBV3-1	TRBJ2-1	CASSQASGYNNEQFF	TGTGCCAGCAGCCAAGCTAGCGGGTATAACAATGAGCAGTTCTTC
few	TRBD1	TRBV20-1	TRBJ1-1	CSARDSGTANTEAFF	TGCAGTGCTAGAGATTCTGGGACAGCGAACACTGAAGCTTTCTTT
many	-	TRBV27	TRBJ2-5	CASRGRNGQETQYF	TGTGCCAGCAGGGGCCGGAATGGACAAGAGACCCAGTACTTC
-	TRBD1	TRBV12-3/TRBV12-4	TRBJ2-5	CASSKRTGVSRETQSF	TGTGCCAGCAGTAAACGGACAGGGGTTAGTAGGGAGACCCAGTCCTTC
-	TRBD2	TRBV20-1	TRBJ2-1	CSARDRSGRGNEQFF	TGCAGTGCTAGAGATCGAAGCGGGAGAGGCAATGAGCAGTTCTTC
-	-	TRBV20-1	TRBJ2-6	CSASPAQGRSGANVLTF	TGCAGTGCTAGTCCCGCGCAGGGCCGGTCTGGGGCCAACGTCCTGACTTTC